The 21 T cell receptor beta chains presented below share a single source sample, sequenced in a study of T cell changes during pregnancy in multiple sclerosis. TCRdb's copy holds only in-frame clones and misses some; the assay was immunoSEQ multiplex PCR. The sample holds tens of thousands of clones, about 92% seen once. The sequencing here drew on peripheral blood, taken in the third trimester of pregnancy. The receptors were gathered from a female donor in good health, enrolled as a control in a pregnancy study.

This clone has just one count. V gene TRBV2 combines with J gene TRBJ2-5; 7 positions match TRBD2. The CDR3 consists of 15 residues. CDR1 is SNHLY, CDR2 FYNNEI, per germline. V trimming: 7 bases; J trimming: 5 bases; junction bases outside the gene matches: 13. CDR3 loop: CASTFGQGGYETQYF. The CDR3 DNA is TGTGCCAGCACATTTGGGCAGGGAGGGTATGAGACCCAGTACTTC.

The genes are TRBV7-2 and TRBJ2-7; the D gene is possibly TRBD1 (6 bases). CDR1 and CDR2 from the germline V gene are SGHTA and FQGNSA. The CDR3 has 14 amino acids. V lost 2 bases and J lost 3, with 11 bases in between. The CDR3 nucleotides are TGTGCCAGCAGCTTATCCGGACAGAACTACGAGCAGTACTTC. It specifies CASSLSGQNYEQYF.

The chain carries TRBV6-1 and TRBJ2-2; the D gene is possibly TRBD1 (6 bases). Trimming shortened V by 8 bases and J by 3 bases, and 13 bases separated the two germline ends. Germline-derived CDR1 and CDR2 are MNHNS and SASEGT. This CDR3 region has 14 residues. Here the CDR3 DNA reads TGTGCCAGCGGCAGGGGAAGGGACACCGGGGAGCTGTTTTTT. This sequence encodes CASGRGRDTGELFF.

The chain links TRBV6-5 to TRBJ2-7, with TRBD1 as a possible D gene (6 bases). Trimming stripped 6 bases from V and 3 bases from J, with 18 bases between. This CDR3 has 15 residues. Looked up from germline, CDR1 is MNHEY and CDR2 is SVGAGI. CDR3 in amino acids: CASSPQQGGSYEQYF. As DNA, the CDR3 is TGTGCCAGCAGCCCACAACAGGGTGGGAGCTACGAGCAGTACTTC.

The CDR3 sequence is CASSQWSSNSYSNEQFF. For the CDR3, the DNA is TGTGCCAGCAGCCAATGGTCTAGCAACTCATATAGCAATGAGCAGTTCTTC. The rearrangement joins TRBV14 to TRBJ2-1; a weak D match, TRBD2 (5 bases). V was pared by 2 bases and J by 6 bases, with 20 bases between. The CDR3 covers 17 residues. Looked up from germline, CDR1 is SGHDN and CDR2 is FVKESK.

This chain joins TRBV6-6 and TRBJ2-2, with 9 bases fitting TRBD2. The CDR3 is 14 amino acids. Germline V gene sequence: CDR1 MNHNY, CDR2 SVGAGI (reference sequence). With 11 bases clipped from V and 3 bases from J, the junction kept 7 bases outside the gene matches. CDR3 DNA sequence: TGTGCCGGCCAGGAGCGGGGGGACACCGGGGAGCTGTTTTTT. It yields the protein CAGQERGDTGELFF.

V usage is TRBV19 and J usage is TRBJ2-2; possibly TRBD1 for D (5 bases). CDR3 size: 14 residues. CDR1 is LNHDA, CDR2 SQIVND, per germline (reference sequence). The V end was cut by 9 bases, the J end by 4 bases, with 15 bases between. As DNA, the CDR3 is TGTGCCAGCGGCTTAGGGGTGGGCACCGGGGAGCTGTTTTTT. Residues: CASGLGVGTGELFF.

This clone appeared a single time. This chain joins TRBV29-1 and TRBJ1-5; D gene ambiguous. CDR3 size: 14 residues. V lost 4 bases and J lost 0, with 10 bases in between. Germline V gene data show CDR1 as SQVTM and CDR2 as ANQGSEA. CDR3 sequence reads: CSVVLQNSNQPQHF. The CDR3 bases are TGCAGCGTTGTTTTACAGAATAGCAATCAGCCCCAGCATTTT.

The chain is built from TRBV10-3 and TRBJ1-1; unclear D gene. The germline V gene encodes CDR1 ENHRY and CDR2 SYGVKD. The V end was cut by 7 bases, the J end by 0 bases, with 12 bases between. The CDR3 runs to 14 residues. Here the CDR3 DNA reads TGTGCCATCACCTCCCGAGGGATGAACACTGAAGCTTTCTTT. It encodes CAITSRGMNTEAFF.

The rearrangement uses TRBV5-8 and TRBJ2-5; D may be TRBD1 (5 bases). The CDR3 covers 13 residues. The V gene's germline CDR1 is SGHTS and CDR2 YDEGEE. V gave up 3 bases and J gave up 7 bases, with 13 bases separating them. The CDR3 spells CASSSEQRGTQYF. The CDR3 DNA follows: TGTGCCAGCAGCTCTGAACAAAGGGGGACCCAGTACTTC.

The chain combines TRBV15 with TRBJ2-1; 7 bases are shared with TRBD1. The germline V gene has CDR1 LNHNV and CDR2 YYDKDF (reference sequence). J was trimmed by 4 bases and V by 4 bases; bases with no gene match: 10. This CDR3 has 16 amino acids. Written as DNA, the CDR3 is TGTGCCACCAGCAAGTCCGGGCAGGGGGTATACAATGAGCAGTTCTTC. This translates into CATSKSGQGVYNEQFF.

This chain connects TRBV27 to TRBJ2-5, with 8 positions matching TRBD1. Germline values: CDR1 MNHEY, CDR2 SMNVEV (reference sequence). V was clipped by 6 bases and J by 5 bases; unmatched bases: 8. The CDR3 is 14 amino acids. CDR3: CASSYRQGRETQYF. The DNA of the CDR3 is TGTGCCAGCAGCTACCGACAGGGGCGTGAGACCCAGTACTTC.

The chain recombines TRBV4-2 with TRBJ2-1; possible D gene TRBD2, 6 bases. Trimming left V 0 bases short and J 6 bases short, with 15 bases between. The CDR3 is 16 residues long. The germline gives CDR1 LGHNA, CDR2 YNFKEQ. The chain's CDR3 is CASSQDRNSGLNEQFF. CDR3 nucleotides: TGTGCCAGCAGCCAAGATCGTAATAGCGGACTCAATGAGCAGTTCTTC.

DNA for the CDR3: TGTGCCAGCAGCTTAGGACTAGCGGGGGGTGAGCAGTACTTC. This translates into CASSLGLAGGEQYF. The chain employs TRBV11-3 and TRBJ2-7; 13 nucleotides match TRBD2. CDR1 and CDR2 (germline): SGHNT, YENEEA. V trimming: 1 base; J trimming: 7 bases; junction bases outside the gene matches: 1. CDR3 length: 14 residues.

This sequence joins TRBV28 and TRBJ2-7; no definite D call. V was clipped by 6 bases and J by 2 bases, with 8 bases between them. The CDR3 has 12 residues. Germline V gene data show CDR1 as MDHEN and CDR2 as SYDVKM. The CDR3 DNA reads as TGTGCCAGCAGCTCCCCCCCCTACGAGCAGTACTTC. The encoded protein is CASSSPPYEQYF.

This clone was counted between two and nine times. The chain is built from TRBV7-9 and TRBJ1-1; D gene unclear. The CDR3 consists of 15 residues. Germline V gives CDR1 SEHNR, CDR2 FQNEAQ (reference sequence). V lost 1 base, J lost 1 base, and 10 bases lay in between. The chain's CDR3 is CASSLEGSRNTEAFF. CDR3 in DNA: TGTGCCAGCAGCTTAGAAGGTAGCAGGAACACTGAAGCTTTCTTT.

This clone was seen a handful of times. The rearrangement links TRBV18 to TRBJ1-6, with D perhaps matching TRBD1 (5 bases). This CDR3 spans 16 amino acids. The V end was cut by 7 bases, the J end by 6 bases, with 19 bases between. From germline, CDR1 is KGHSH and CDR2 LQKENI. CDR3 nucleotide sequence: TGTGCCAGCTTCACCAACTTAGGGGCGGTTAATTCACCCCTCCACTTT. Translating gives CASFTNLGAVNSPLHF. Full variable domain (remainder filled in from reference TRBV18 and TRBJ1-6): NAGVMQNPRHLVRRRGQEARLRCSPMKGHSHVYWYRQLPEEGLKFMVYLQKENIIDESGMPKERFSAEFPKEGPSILRIQQVVRGDSAAYFCASFTNLGAVNSPLHFGNGTRLTVT.

CDR3 DNA sequence: TGTGCCAGCAGCTTAACGGGAGACCCCCCAGCCGGGGAGCTGTTTTTT. This codes for CASSLTGDPPAGELFF. The chain is built from TRBV7-9 and TRBJ2-2, with a weak D call TRBD2 (6 bases). Germline V gene data show CDR1 as SEHNR and CDR2 as FQNEAQ (reference sequence). The CDR3 is 16 residues long. Trimming stripped 2 bases from V and 6 bases from J, with 16 bases between.

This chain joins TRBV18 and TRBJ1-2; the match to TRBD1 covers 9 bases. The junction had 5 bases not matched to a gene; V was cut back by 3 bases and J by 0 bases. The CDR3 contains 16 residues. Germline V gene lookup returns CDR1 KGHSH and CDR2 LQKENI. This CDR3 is CASSPGQGRANYGYTF. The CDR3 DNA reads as TGTGCCAGCTCACCTGGACAGGGGCGAGCTAACTATGGCTACACCTTC.

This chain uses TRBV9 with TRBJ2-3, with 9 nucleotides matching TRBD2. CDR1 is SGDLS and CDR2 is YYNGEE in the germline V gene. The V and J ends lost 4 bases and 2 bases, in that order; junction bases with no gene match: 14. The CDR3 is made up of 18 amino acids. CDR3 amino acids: CASSPRGGGGANTDTQYF. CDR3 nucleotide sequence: TGTGCCAGCAGCCCCCGGGGAGGCGGGGGGGCCAACACAGATACGCAGTATTTT.

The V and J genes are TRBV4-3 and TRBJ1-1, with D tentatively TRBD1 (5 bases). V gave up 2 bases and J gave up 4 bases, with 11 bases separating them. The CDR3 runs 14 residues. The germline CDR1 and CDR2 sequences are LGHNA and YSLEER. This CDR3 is CASSQQGKGTEAFF. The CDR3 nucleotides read TGCGCCAGCAGCCAACAGGGTAAGGGCACTGAAGCTTTCTTT.